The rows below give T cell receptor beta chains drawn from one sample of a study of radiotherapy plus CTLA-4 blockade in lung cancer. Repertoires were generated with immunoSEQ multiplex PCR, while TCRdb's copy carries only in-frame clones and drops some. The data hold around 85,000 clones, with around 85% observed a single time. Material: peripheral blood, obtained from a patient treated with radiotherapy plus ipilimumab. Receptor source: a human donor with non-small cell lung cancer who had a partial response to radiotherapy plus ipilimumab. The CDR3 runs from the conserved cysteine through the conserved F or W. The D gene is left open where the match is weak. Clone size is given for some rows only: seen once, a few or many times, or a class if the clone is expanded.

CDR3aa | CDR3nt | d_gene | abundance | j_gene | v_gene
CAWSRGRGNGQPQHF | TGTGCCTGGAGTAGAGGCAGGGGAAATGGTCAGCCCCAGCATTTT | . | . | TRBJ1-5 | TRBV30
CASSLGGYNEQFF | TGCGCCAGCAGCTTGGGAGGGTACAATGAGCAGTTCTTC | . | . | TRBJ2-1 | TRBV5-1
CASSDPSGLAEGSASIYNEQFF | TGTGCCAGCAGCGACCCTTCGGGGCTAGCGGAAGGGAGCGCGTCGATCTACAATGAGCAGTTCTTC | TRBD2 | . | TRBJ2-1 | TRBV9
CSVGPWDRTQETQYF | TGCAGCGTGGGGCCTTGGGACAGGACCCAAGAGACCCAGTACTTC | TRBD1 | . | TRBJ2-5 | TRBV29-1
CASSRAGTRSYEQYF | TGTGCCAGCAGTCGAGCTGGGACTAGATCCTACGAGCAGTACTTC | TRBD2 | once | TRBJ2-7 | TRBV27
CASSLVAENEQFF | TGTGCTAGCAGCTTAGTGGCAGAAAATGAGCAGTTCTTC | . | . | TRBJ2-1 | TRBV7-7
CASSQEEAGLYGYTF | TGCGCCAGCAGCCAAGAGGAGGCAGGCTTATATGGCTACACCTTC | . | . | TRBJ1-2 | TRBV4-3
CASSLSTGMVETQYF | TGTGCCAGCAGTTTATCCACAGGGATGGTGGAGACCCAGTACTTC | . | . | TRBJ2-5 | TRBV27
CASSSSTGFNQPQHF | TGTGCCAGTAGTTCCTCGACAGGGTTCAATCAGCCCCAGCATTTT | TRBD1 | . | TRBJ1-5 | TRBV19
CASSRQVSATYNEQFF | TGTGCCAGCAGCCGACAGGTTTCAGCCACCTACAATGAGCAGTTCTTC | . | . | TRBJ2-1 | TRBV5-4
CASSPPLENEQFF | TGTGCCAGCAGCCCCCCCCTTGAGAATGAGCAGTTCTTC | . | . | TRBJ2-1 | TRBV7-9
CASSQDPLSSAEQYF | TGCGCCAGCAGCCAAGATCCCCTTTCTAGCGCCGAGCAGTACTTC | . | . | TRBJ2-7 | TRBV4-1
CASSYPGQAAEAFF | TGTGCCAGCAGTTACCCTGGACAGGCGGCTGAAGCTTTCTTT | TRBD1 | . | TRBJ1-1 | TRBV6-5
CASSWTGNDSPLHF | TGTGCCAGCAGCTGGACAGGGAACGATTCACCCCTCCACTTT | TRBD1 | . | TRBJ1-6 | TRBV5-6
CASSFGTGLETQYF | TGTGCCAGCAGCTTCGGGACAGGGTTAGAGACCCAGTACTTC | TRBD1 | . | TRBJ2-5 | TRBV7-2
CASSLGQAPYEQYF | TGTGCCAGCAGCTTAGGCCAGGCCCCCTACGAGCAGTACTTC | . | . | TRBJ2-7 | TRBV7-9
CASSRGSQPQHF | TGTGCCAGCAGTAGGGGGAGTCAGCCCCAGCATTTT | . | . | TRBJ1-5 | TRBV2